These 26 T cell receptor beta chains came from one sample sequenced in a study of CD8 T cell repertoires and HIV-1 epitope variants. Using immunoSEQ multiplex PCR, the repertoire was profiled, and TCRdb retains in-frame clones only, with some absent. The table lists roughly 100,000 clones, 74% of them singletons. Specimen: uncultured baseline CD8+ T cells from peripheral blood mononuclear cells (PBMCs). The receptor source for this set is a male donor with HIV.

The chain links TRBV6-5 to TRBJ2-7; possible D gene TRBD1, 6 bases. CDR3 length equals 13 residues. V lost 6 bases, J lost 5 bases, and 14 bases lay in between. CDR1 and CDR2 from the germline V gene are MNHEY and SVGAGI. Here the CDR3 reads CASSLLQGDEQYF. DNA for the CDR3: TGTGCCAGCAGCCTCTTACAGGGAGACGAGCAGTACTTC.

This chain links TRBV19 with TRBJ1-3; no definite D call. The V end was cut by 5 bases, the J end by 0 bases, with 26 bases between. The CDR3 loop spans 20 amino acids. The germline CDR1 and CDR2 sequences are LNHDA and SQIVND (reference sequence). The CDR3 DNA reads TGTGCCAGTAGTGATGTGGACGGGTCAACGGTGCAACACTCTGGAAACACCATATATTTT. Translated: CASSDVDGSTVQHSGNTIYF.

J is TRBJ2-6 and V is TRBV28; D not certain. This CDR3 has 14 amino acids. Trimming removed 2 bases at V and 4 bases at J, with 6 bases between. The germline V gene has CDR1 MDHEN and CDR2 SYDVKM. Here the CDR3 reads CASSLIQGANVLTF. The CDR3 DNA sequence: TGTGCCAGCAGTTTAATACAGGGGGCCAACGTCCTGACTTTC.

In DNA form, the CDR3 reads TGCGCCAGCAGCCCCAGGCTAGGTGGTTCCGAGCAGTTCTTC. Translation gives CASSPRLGGSEQFF. The chain combines TRBV4-3 with TRBJ2-1; D uncertain. Per the germline V gene, CDR1 is LGHNA and CDR2 is YSLEER. V shed 4 bases and J shed 10 bases, with 17 bases lying between them. This CDR3 comprises 14 residues.

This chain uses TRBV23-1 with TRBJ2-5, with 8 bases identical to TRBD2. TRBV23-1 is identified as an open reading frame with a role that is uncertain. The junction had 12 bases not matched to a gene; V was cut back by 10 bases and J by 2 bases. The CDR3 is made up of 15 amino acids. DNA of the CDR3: TGCGCCAAGAGAAGAACGGGGGGGCTTCAAGAGACCCAGTACTTC. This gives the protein CAKRRTGGLQETQYF.

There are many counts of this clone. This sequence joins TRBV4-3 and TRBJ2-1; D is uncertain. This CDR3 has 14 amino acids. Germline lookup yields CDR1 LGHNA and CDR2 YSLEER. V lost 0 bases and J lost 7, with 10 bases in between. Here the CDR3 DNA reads TGCGCCAGCAGCCAAGATACAGAAGGAAATGAGCAGTTCTTC. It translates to CASSQDTEGNEQFF.

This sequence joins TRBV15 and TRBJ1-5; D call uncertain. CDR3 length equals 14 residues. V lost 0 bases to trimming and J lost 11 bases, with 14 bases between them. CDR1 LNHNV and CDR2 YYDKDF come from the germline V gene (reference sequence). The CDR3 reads CATSRDSDGRTQHF. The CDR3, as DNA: TGTGCCACCAGCAGAGATTCAGACGGTCGGACCCAGCATTTT. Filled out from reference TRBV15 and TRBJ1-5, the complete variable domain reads DAMVIQNPRYQVTQFGKPVTLSCSQTLNHNVMYWYQQKSSQAPKLLFHYYDKDFNNEADTPDNFQSRRPNTSFCFLDIRSPGLGDTAMYLCATSRDSDGRTQHFGDGTRLSIL.

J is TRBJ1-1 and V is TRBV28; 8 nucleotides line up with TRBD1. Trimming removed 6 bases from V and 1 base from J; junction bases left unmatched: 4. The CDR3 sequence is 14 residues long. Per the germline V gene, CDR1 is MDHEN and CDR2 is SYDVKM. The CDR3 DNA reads TGTGCCAGCAGACCTGGACAGGGGAACACTGAAGCTTTCTTT. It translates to CASRPGQGNTEAFF.

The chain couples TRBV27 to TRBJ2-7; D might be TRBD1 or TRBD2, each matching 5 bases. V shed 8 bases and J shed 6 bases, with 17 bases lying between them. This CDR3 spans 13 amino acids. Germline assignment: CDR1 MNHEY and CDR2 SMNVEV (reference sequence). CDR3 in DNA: TGTGCCAGCGGACCCCGGGACCAAGGCGAGCAGTACTTC. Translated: CASGPRDQGEQYF.

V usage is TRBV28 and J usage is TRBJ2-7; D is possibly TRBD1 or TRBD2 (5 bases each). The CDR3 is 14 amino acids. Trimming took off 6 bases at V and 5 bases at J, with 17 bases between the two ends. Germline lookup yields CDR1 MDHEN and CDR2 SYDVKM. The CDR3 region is CASSKEGKVHEQYF. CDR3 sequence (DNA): TGTGCCAGCAGCAAAGAGGGGAAAGTACACGAGCAGTACTTC.

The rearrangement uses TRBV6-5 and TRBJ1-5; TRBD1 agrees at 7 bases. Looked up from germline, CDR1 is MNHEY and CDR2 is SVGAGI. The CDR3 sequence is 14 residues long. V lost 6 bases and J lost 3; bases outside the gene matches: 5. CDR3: CASSSGTDNQPQHF. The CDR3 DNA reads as TGTGCCAGCAGCTCCGGGACAGACAATCAGCCCCAGCATTTT.

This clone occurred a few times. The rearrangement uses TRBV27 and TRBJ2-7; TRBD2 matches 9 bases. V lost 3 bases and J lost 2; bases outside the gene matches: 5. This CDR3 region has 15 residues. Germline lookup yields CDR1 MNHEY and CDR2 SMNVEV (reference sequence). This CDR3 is CASSFQAGGTYEQYF. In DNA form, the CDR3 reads TGTGCCAGCAGTTTTCAGGCGGGAGGGACCTACGAGCAGTACTTC.

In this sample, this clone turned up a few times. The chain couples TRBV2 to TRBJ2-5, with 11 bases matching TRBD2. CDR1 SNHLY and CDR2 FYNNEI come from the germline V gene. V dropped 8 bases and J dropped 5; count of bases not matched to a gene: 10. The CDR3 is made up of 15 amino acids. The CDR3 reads CASALTSGSSETQYF. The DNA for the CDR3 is TGTGCCAGCGCATTAACTAGCGGGAGTTCGGAGACCCAGTACTTC.

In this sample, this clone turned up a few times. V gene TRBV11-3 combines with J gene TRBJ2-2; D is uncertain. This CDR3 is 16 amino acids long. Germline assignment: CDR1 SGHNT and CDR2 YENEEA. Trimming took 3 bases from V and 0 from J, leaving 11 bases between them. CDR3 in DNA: TGTGCCAGCAGCTTCATCTCGGCAACGAACACCGGGGAGCTGTTTTTT. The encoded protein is CASSFISATNTGELFF. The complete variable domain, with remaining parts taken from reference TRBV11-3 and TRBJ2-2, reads EAGVVQSPRYKIIEKKQPVAFWCNPISGHNTLYWYLQNLGQGPELLIRYENEEAVDDSQLPKDRFSAERLKGVDSTLKIQPAELGDSAVYLCASSFISATNTGELFFGEGSRLTVL.

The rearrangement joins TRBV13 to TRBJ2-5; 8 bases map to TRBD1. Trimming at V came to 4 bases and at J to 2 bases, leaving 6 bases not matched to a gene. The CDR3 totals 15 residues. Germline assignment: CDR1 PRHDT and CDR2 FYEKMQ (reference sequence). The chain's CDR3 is CASSSTGQGQETQYF. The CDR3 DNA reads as TGTGCCAGCAGCTCTACAGGACAGGGACAAGAGACCCAGTACTTC.

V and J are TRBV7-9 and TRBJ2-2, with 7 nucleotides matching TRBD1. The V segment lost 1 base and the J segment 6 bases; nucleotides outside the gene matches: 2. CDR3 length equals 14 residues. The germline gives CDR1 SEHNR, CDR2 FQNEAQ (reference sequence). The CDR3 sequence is CASSLGQGAGELFF. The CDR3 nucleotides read TGTGCCAGCAGCTTAGGCCAGGGGGCCGGGGAGCTGTTTTTT.

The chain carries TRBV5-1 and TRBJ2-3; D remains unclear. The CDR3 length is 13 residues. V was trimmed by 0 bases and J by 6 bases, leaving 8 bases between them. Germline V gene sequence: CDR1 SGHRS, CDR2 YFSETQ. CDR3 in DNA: TGCGCCAGCAGCTTGGCCCTAGAGGATACGCAGTATTTT. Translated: CASSLALEDTQYF.

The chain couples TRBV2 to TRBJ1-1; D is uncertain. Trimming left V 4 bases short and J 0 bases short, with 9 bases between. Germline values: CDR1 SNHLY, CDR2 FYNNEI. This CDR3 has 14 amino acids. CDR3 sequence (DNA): TGTGCCAGCAGTGGAAGCACAATGAACACTGAAGCTTTCTTT. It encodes CASSGSTMNTEAFF. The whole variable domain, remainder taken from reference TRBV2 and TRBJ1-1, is EPEVTQTPSHQVTQMGQEVILRCVPISNHLYFYWYRQILGQKVEFLVSFYNNEISEKSEIFDDQFSVERPDGSNFTLKIRSTKLEDSAMYFCASSGSTMNTEAFFGQGTRLTVV.

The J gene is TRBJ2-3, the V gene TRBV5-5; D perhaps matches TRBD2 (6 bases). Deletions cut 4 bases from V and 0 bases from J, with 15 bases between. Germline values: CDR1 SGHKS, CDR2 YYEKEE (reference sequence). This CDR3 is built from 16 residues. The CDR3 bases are TGTGCCAGCAGCCCCCCGCGGGATTCAAGCACAGATACGCAGTATTTT. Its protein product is CASSPPRDSSTDTQYF.

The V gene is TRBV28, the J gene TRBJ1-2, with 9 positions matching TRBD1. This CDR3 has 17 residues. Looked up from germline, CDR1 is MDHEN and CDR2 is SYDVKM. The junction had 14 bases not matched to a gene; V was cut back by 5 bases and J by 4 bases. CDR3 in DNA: TGTGCCAGCAGTCTCCAACCGGGACAGGGTCCCTCCTATGGCTACACCTTC. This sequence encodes CASSLQPGQGPSYGYTF.

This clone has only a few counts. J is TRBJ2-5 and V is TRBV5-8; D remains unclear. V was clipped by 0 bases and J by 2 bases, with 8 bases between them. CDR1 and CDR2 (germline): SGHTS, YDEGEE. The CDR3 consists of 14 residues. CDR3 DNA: TGTGCCAGCAGCTTGGGAGCCACACAAGAGACCCAGTACTTC. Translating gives CASSLGATQETQYF.

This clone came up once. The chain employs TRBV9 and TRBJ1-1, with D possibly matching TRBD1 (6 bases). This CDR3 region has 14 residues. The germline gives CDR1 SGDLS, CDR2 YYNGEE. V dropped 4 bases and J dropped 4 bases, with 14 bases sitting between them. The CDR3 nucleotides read TGTGCCAGCAGCCCAGGGGACCGAAGCACTGAAGCTTTCTTT. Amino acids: CASSPGDRSTEAFF.

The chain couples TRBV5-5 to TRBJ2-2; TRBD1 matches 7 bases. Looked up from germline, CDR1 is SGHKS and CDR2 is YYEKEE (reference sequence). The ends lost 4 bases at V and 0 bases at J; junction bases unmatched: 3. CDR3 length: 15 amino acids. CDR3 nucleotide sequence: TGTGCCAGCAGCCGGCAGGGGGCGAACACCGGGGAGCTGTTTTTT. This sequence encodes CASSRQGANTGELFF.

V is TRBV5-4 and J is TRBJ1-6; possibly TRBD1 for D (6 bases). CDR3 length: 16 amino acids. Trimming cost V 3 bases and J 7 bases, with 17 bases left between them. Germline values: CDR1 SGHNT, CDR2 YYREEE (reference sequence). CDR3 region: CASSSPQGKGNSPLHF. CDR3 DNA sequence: TGTGCCAGCAGCTCCCCACAGGGAAAGGGCAATTCACCCCTCCACTTT. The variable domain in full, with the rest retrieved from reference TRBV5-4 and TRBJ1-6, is ETGVTQSPTHLIKTRGQQVTLRCSSQSGHNTVSWYQQALGQGPQFIFQYYREEENGRGNFPPRFSGLQFPNYSSELNVNALELDDSALYLCASSSPQGKGNSPLHFGNGTRLTVT.

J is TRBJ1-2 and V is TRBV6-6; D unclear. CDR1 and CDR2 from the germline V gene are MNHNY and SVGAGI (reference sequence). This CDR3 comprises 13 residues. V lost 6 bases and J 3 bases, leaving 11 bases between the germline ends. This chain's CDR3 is CASRPRTDYGYTF. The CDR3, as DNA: TGTGCCAGCAGACCGCGGACGGACTATGGCTACACCTTC.

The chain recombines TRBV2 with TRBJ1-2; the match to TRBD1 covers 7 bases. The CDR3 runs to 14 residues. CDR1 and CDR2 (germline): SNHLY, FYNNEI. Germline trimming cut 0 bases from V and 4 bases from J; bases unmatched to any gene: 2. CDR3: CASSEARGLYGYTF. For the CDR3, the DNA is TGTGCCAGCAGTGAAGCGAGGGGGCTCTATGGCTACACCTTC.